These 7 T cell receptor beta chains were all obtained from the same sample, sequenced in a study of T cell clonality in common variable immunodeficiency (dated by TCRdb to between 2014 and 2017). The library was obtained by the immunoSEQ multiplex PCR assay. Here the immuneACCESS table is served through TCRdb, limited to in-frame sequences with V and J called. Missing clones are a known gap in these copies; in checked studies unresolved V genes cover under half, and the rest lacks a known reason. For this sample, tens of thousands of clones appear and none is a singleton. The ten largest account for about 6.5% of the sample. The specimen sequenced was peripheral blood mononuclear cells. The receptors derive from a person aged 18 to 70 in good health.

Many counts were recorded for this clone. The CDR3 is CASSLVFGGGLYNEQFF. The CDR3 DNA, read in part, is TGCGCCAGCAGCTTGGTGTTTGGGGGGGGGCTCTACAATGAG. The chain combines TRBV5-1 with TRBJ2-1; D might be TRBD2 (7 bases). The CDR3 end is not reached by the read, which stops 3 residues before it; the germline J gene fills it in. V was shortened by 0 bases and J by 3 bases, with 16 bases between the two germline ends. The CDR3 is 17 amino acids. From germline, CDR1 is SGHRS and CDR2 YFSETQ.

This clone was counted ten times or more. The CDR3 end is not reached by the read, which stops 3 residues before it; the germline J gene fills it in. The chain uses TRBV5-1 and TRBJ2-2, with 7 bases that match TRBD1. CDR3 size: 17 residues. Germline V CDR1 and CDR2: SGHRS, YFSETQ. CDR3 sequence reads: CASSNRQGSSYNSPLFF. CDR3 DNA (partial): TGCGCCAGCAGCAACCGACAGGGCAGCTCCTATAATTCACCG.

This clone was recorded at least ten times. The part of the CDR3 DNA that was read is TGTGCCAGCAGTGAACTCGCCTACGAG. It translates to CASSELAYE. The full CDR3 sequence reads CASSELAYEQYF. The chain uses TRBV6-1 and TRBJ2-7; D call uncertain. The CDR3 extends 3 residues past the end of the read, so its final part is completed from the germline J gene. Trimming took 2 bases from V and 2 from J, leaving 4 bases between them. Germline V lookup: CDR1 MNHNS, CDR2 SASEGT. The CDR3 sequence is 12 residues long.

In its sample, this clone was seen many times. The read is 3 residues too short to cover the CDR3 end, so that end is filled in from the germline J gene. The rearrangement joins TRBV19 to TRBJ2-1; 9 bases align to TRBD1. This CDR3 has 14 residues. CDR1 is LNHDA and CDR2 is SQIVND in the germline V gene (reference sequence). The J segment lost 5 bases and the V segment lost 5 bases, leaving 4 bases of the junction unmatched. The DNA read from the CDR3 is TGTGCCAGTAGTCCGACAGGGGGGAACAATGAG. It translates to CASSPTGGNNE. The complete CDR3 protein is CASSPTGGNNEQFF.

In its sample, this clone was seen a few times. The sequence runs out 3 residues before the end of the CDR3; the remainder is reconstructed from the germline J gene. The V call is TRBV11-2, the J call TRBJ2-7; D is perhaps TRBD2 (6 bases). Trimming shortened V by 1 base and J by 4 bases, and 11 bases separated the two germline ends. CDR3 length: 14 amino acids. Germline CDR1 is SGHAT and CDR2 is FQNNGV. The CDR3 here is CASSLAYGGYEQYF. CDR3 DNA (partial): TGTGCCAGCAGCTTAGCGTACGGAGGGTACGAG.

Ten or more counts support this clone. The read falls 3 residues short of the CDR3 end, and the missing part is taken from the germline J gene. The chain uses TRBV5-1 and TRBJ1-6, with D possibly TRBD1 on 6 matching bases. In germline, CDR1 is SGHRS, CDR2 YFSETQ. Trimming took 5 bases from V and 8 from J, leaving 17 bases between them. This CDR3 contains 15 residues. CDR3 region: CASRSEQGHYSPLHF. The sequenced CDR3 bases are TGCGCCAGCAGATCCGAACAGGGCCATTATTCACCC.

This clone was observed a few times. The CDR3 goes on 3 residues after the read ends, and that part is filled in from the germline J gene. The genes are TRBV2 and TRBJ2-2; the match to TRBD1 covers 7 bases. CDR1 is SNHLY and CDR2 is FYNNEI in the germline V gene. CDR3 length: 12 residues. The CDR3 reads CASSQTGSPLFF. The sequenced part of the CDR3 DNA is TGTGCCAGCAGTCAGACAGGGTCACCG.